Listed below are T cell receptor beta chains from one sample, sequenced in a study of response to subunit inactivated influenza vaccine. TCRdb reprocessed the RT-PCR reads with MiXCR, giving one entry per CDR3 protein. Among 500,000 to 600,000 distinct CDR3 sequences, roughly 12% were seen once, and the ten largest hold roughly 11%. The same specimen was also included in a second study, on T cells expressing NK-cell markers.

The sequencing here drew on PBMCs from blood, taken on the day of vaccination. The receptor source for this set is a man in his forties or fifties who received an inactivated influenza vaccine. Both conserved end residues are part of each CDR3. D genes are given only for firm matches. Size values are once, few and many counts, or a class for expanded clones, and some rows have none.

abundance	v_gene	j_gene	d_gene	CDR3aa	CDR3nt
many	TRBV4-3	TRBJ2-3	-	CASSQGLKRPTDTQYF	TGCGCCAGCAGCCAAGGGCTAAAGCGGCCCACAGATACGCAGTATTTT
-	TRBV5-6	TRBJ2-1	-	CASSFGANNEQFF	TGTGCCAGCAGCTTTGGCGCTAACAATGAGCAGTTCTTC
-	TRBV2	TRBJ2-1	-	CASSGRSLGQFF	TGTGCCAGCAGTGGAAGGTCCTTGGGGCAGTTCTTC
few	TRBV6-1	TRBJ2-3	TRBD2	CASSTGGAEDTQYF	TGTGCCAGCAGTACCGGGGGGGCCGAAGATACGCAGTATTTT
few	TRBV20-1	TRBJ2-7	-	CSATQSGTNKQYF	TGCAGTGCTACCCAATCCGGGACCAACAAGCAGTACTTC
-	TRBV7-9	TRBJ1-2	TRBD1	CASSRGQGSSYTF	TGTGCCAGCAGCCGAGGACAGGGAAGTTCCTACACCTTC
few	TRBV24-1	TRBJ2-1	-	CVHHITGPPSSYNEQFF	TGTGTCCACCATATAACTGGCCCTCCTTCCTCCTACAATGAGCAGTTCTTC
many	TRBV19	TRBJ2-3	-	CASSSGGLGTDTQYF	TGTGCCAGTAGTAGCGGGGGCTTGGGCACAGATACGCAGTATTTT
many	TRBV12-3/TRBV12-4	TRBJ1-5	-	CASSLGAGGQPQHF	TGTGCCAGCAGTTTAGGGGCAGGAGGTCAGCCCCAGCATTTT
-	TRBV20-1	TRBJ1-2	TRBD1	CSASDRGDYGYTF	TGCAGTGCTTCGGACAGGGGGGACTATGGCTACACCTTC
many	TRBV12-3/TRBV12-4	TRBJ1-3	-	CASSLVSGPGNTIYF	TGTGCCAGCAGTTTAGTATCCGGGCCTGGAAACACCATATATTTT
-	TRBV10-3	TRBJ2-3	TRBD1	CAVRDRGTDTQYF	TGTGCCGTCCGGGACAGGGGGACAGATACGCAGTATTTT
-	TRBV18	TRBJ1-1	-	CASSPPGNTEAFF	TGTGCCAGCTCACCACCAGGGAACACTGAAGCTTTCTTT
few	TRBV3-1	TRBJ1-2	-	CASSPSSANYGYTF	TGTGCCAGCAGCCCATCATCAGCTAACTATGGCTACACCTTC
-	TRBV24-1	TRBJ1-2	-	CATSGSGTSNYGYTF	TGTGCCACCAGTGGCTCCGGGACTTCAAACTATGGCTACACCTTC
-	TRBV28	TRBJ2-5	-	CASSFDRWTTKETQYF	TGTGCCAGCAGTTTTGATAGGTGGACAACTAAAGAGACCCAGTACTTC
-	TRBV11-1	TRBJ2-5	-	CASSLDPLERETQYF	TGTGCCAGCAGCTTAGACCCCCTTGAGCGGGAGACCCAGTACTTC
once	TRBV5-1	TRBJ2-7	TRBD1	CASSSDRGYYEQYF	TGCGCCAGCAGCTCGGACAGGGGGTACTACGAGCAGTACTTC
many	TRBV28	TRBJ2-2	TRBD2	CASNLLAGDTGELFF	TGTGCCAGCAACCTACTAGCGGGAGACACCGGGGAGCTGTTTTTT
few	TRBV6-2/TRBV6-3	TRBJ1-2	TRBD1	CASRSTGNINNGYTF	TGTGCCAGCAGATCGACAGGGAATATTAATAATGGCTACACCTTC
few	TRBV20-1	TRBJ2-3	-	CSAELTDTQYF	TGCAGTGCGGAGCTGACAGATACGCAGTATTTT
-	TRBV6-2/TRBV6-3	TRBJ1-5	-	CASSTRPSNQPQHF	TGTGCCAGCAGCACTCGACCGAGCAATCAGCCCCAGCATTTT
-	TRBV4-3	TRBJ1-2	-	CASSQVISRPSSGGYTF	TGCGCCAGCAGCCAAGTAATTTCGAGACCCTCCTCGGGAGGCTACACCTTC
-	TRBV15	TRBJ2-5	-	CATSRDLAVQETQYF	TGTGCCACCAGCAGAGATCTGGCCGTCCAAGAGACCCAGTACTTC
-	TRBV29-1	TRBJ1-3	-	CSGTETGNTIYF	TGCAGCGGGACAGAGACTGGAAACACCATATATTTT
-	TRBV10-2	TRBJ2-7	-	CASRAGRGAGYEQYF	TGCGCCAGCAGGGCCGGTCGGGGGGCGGGATACGAGCAGTACTTC
few	TRBV20-1	TRBJ2-1	TRBD2	CSARGTSGTPPTF	TGCAGTGCTAGGGGGACTAGCGGGACCCCCCCCACCTTC
-	TRBV7-2	TRBJ2-5	TRBD1	CASSPGQRKETQYF	TGTGCCAGCAGCCCGGGACAGAGGAAAGAGACCCAGTACTTC
-	TRBV5-6	TRBJ2-3	-	CASSVTGARGTQYF	TGTGCCAGCAGCGTTACGGGAGCACGGGGTACGCAGTATTTT
-	TRBV5-1	TRBJ2-1	-	CASSLARSSMYNEQFF	TGCGCCAGCAGCTTGGCCCGGTCCAGTATGTACAATGAGCAGTTCTTC
-	TRBV7-2	TRBJ2-7	-	CASSLAGGRGSYEQNF	TGTGCCAGCAGCTTAGCTGGTGGCAGGGGATCCTACGAGCAGAACTTC